Included here is one T cell receptor beta chain sequence, with context. Its antigen is not known. This sample is part of a study of naive and memory T cell subsets. Findings and caveats of the study: A few larger clonotypes appeared in naive repertoires, especially CD8, possibly memory cells re-expressing CD45RA. Naive and memory subsets had different power law exponents for TCR abundance.

The CDR3 totals 15 residues. The ends lost 5 bases at V and 5 bases at J; junction bases unmatched: 12. The germline V gene encodes CDR1 SGDLS and CDR2 YYNGEE. After CD4 positive bead selection, the CD4-negative fraction gave CD8 T cells. Cells stained for CD3, CD4, CD8, CD45RA and CD27 were sorted into four subsets. An equimolar mix of two oligonucleotides served as the beta constant-region primer for TRBC1 and TRBC2. Ligated cDNA was amplified by four rounds of PCR with nested alpha and beta constant-region primers and SP2. TCRdb independently ran MiXCR on the UMI-ligation and nested PCR reads; one entry per CDR3 protein. The sample holds roughly 100,000 distinct CDR3 sequences, about 15% seen once.

The TCR sequence derives from a human donor in good health. The J gene is TRBJ1-1, the V gene TRBV9, with TRBD1 identical over 7 bases. Sequencing was done on a sample of naive CD8+ T cells from blood. CDR3: CASRPTPGGVTEAFF. CDR3 bases: TGTGCCAGCAGACCCACCCCAGGGGGGGTGACTGAAGCTTTCTTT.